A single sample is the source of the 18 T cell receptor beta chains below, sequenced in a study of T-cell memory formation after mild COVID-19. MiXCR was run by TCRdb on the 5' RACE reads, yielding one entry per CDR3 protein. Of under 50,000 distinct CDR3 sequences listed, less than 9.5% are singletons. What was sequenced was PBMCs or a T cell subset sorted from them (not recorded which). The receptors originated from an adult woman who had mild COVID-19 (a few samples of this study predate the infection). Cell type and time point are not known.

This chain uses TRBV5-1 with TRBJ1-3; D ambiguous. The germline gives CDR1 SGHRS, CDR2 YFSETQ. The CDR3 length is 13 residues. V dropped 4 bases and J dropped 6 bases, with 11 bases sitting between them. CDR3 DNA: TGCGCCAGCAGCCCGGATGCCCCAAACACCATATATTTT. It specifies CASSPDAPNTIYF.

This clonotype was counted only a few times. The chain employs TRBV9 and TRBJ1-2; 9 positions match TRBD1. V lost 2 bases to trimming and J lost 4 bases; unmatched junction nucleotides: 6. Germline-derived CDR1 and CDR2 are SGDLS and YYNGEE. CDR3 length equals 15 residues. The CDR3 loop is CASSVMDRGPYGYTF. CDR3 nucleotides: TGTGCCAGCAGCGTCATGGACAGGGGCCCCTATGGCTACACCTTC.

This clonotype was found a few times. The chain recombines TRBV5-6 with TRBJ2-3, with no clear D. Germline loops: CDR1 SGHDT, CDR2 YYEEEE. The CDR3 runs 14 residues. Between the trimmed V and J ends, which lost 1 base and 6 bases, there was a span of 12 bases. CDR3 bases: TGTGCCAGCAGCTTGTTTTTGAACCTCGATACGCAGTATTTT. Amino acids: CASSLFLNLDTQYF.

In its sample, this clonotype was seen a few times. V and J are TRBV11-3 and TRBJ2-3; no reliable D call. The CDR3 contains 14 residues. The germline V gene encodes CDR1 SGHNT and CDR2 YENEEA. The V and J ends lost 1 base and 0 bases respectively, with 5 bases between them. CDR3 nucleotide sequence: TGTGCCAGCAGCTTAGTTGGGAGCACAGATACGCAGTATTTT. This gives the protein CASSLVGSTDTQYF.

In this sample, this clonotype turned up a few times. The rearrangement joins TRBV6-1 to TRBJ1-5; D is undetermined. CDR1 is MNHNS and CDR2 is SASEGT in the germline V gene. With 7 bases removed from V and 7 bases from J, the gap between germline ends came to 5 bases. CDR3 length: 10 amino acids. The CDR3 is CASNSQPQHF. The CDR3 DNA reads TGTGCCAGCAATTCCCAGCCCCAGCATTTT.

By share of the sample, this clonotype is medium-sized. The chain combines TRBV5-1 with TRBJ2-7; TRBD2 might be the D (8 bases). Between the trimmed V and J ends, which lost 4 bases and 3 bases, there was a span of 14 bases. The CDR3 sequence is 14 residues long. Germline CDR1 and CDR2: SGHRS and YFSETQ. The DNA of the CDR3 is TGCGCCAGCAGCCGGGAGGGACAGATCTACGAGCAGTACTTC. This encodes CASSREGQIYEQYF.

The chain combines TRBV3-1 with TRBJ2-3; TRBD2 matches at 10 bases. CDR1 LGHDT and CDR2 YNNKEL come from the germline V gene (reference sequence). The J segment lost 0 bases and the V segment lost 0 bases, leaving 9 bases of the junction unmatched. The CDR3 loop spans 19 amino acids. The CDR3 protein is CASSQDEASGSSSTDTQYF. CDR3 DNA: TGTGCCAGCAGCCAAGATGAGGCTAGCGGGAGTTCGAGCACAGATACGCAGTATTTT.

This clonotype was counted only a few times. The V call is TRBV12-3 or TRBV12-4, the J call TRBJ2-3, with D perhaps TRBD1 (7 bases). Trimming took 6 bases from V and 5 from J, leaving 15 bases between them. The CDR3 has 14 residues. The CDR3 here is CASSPGGLGDTQYF. The CDR3 region has the DNA TGTGCCAGCAGCCCAGGGGGGCTGGGAGATACGCAGTATTTT.

The V call is TRBV7-8, the J call TRBJ2-1, with D possibly TRBD2 on 6 matching bases. The germline V gene has CDR1 SGHVS and CDR2 FQNEAQ. CDR3 length: 21 residues. Between the trimmed V and J ends, which lost 1 base and 4 bases, there was a span of 29 bases. The CDR3 sequence is CASSLVVSGLAYRMTYNEQFF. The DNA of the CDR3 is TGTGCCAGCAGCTTAGTTGTGTCGGGGCTAGCGTACCGCATGACTTACAATGAGCAGTTCTTC.

DNA for the CDR3: TGTGCCAGCAGCCCTAGGGGCCCACCAGATACGCAGTATTTT. This sequence encodes CASSPRGPPDTQYF. The chain employs TRBV6-2 or TRBV6-3 and TRBJ2-3, with D perhaps TRBD1 (5 bases). Trimming took off 6 bases at V and 4 bases at J, with 14 bases between the two ends. Germline lookup yields CDR1 MNHEY and CDR2 SVGEGT. The CDR3 is made up of 14 amino acids.

This clonotype was seen more than once but under ten times. The chain is built from TRBV7-2 and TRBJ2-2, with D possibly being TRBD1 or TRBD2 (5 bases each). CDR1 and CDR2 (germline): SGHTA, FQGNSA. V was cut by 5 bases and J by 7 bases, with 23 bases left in between. This CDR3 is built from 17 residues. CDR3 sequence: CASSLTRDGPLGGELFF. The CDR3 nucleotides are TGTGCCAGCAGCCTGACCCGGGACGGACCCTTAGGCGGGGAGCTGTTTTTT.

V and J are TRBV7-6 and TRBJ2-1; D might be TRBD2 (5 bases). The CDR3 is made up of 18 amino acids. Germline V CDR1 and CDR2: SGHVS, FNYEAQ. Between the trimmed V and J ends, which lost 2 bases and 8 bases, there was a span of 25 bases. The CDR3 bases are TGTGCCAGCAGCTTACGGATGCCTAGTGACGCGGGTTATGATGAGCAGTTCTTC. Translated, it gives CASSLRMPSDAGYDEQFF.

This clonotype was counted only a few times. The chain joins TRBV20-1 to TRBJ2-7; 10 bases align to TRBD2. CDR1 DFQATT and CDR2 SNEGSKA come from the germline V gene (reference sequence). V lost 0 bases, J lost 2 bases, and 7 bases stayed unmatched. The CDR3 loop spans 16 amino acids. For the CDR3, the DNA is TGCAGTGCTAGAGATCCTAGCGGGAGAGTACCCTACGAGCAGTACTTC. Translated, it gives CSARDPSGRVPYEQYF.

This clonotype was recorded a few times. The genes are TRBV4-3 and TRBJ2-5, with 10 bases that match TRBD2. The CDR3 has 14 residues. V lost 5 bases to trimming and J lost 3 bases; unmatched junction nucleotides: 3. Germline assignment: CDR1 LGHNA and CDR2 YSLEER. The CDR3, as DNA: TGCGCCAGCAGCTTTGGACTAGCGGAAGAGACCCAGTACTTC. This gives the protein CASSFGLAEETQYF.

Concerning this clonotype: Being one base from a much bigger clone, this may be a read error. This rearrangement joins TRBV7-2 to TRBJ2-2, with 7 bases that match TRBD1. The CDR3 covers 14 residues. Germline CDR1 is SGHTA and CDR2 is FQGNSA. CDR3 in DNA: TGTGCCAGCAGCTTAAGACAGGGCACCGGGGAGCTGATTTTT. Translating it yields CASSLRQGTGELIF.

This clonotype was counted only a few times. The chain is built from TRBV11-3 and TRBJ2-1; D perhaps matches TRBD1 (6 bases). The CDR3 runs to 15 residues. V lost 2 bases, J lost 2 bases, and 10 bases lay in between. CDR1 and CDR2 (germline): SGHNT, YENEEA. The CDR3 here is CASSLNTGTYNEQFF. Here the CDR3 DNA reads TGTGCCAGCAGCTTAAACACAGGGACCTACAATGAGCAGTTCTTC.

This clonotype was found many times. The chain uses TRBV11-2 and TRBJ2-3, with 7 bases fitting TRBD1. V lost 4 bases and J lost 3; bases outside the gene matches: 10. Germline-derived CDR1 and CDR2 are SGHAT and FQNNGV. The CDR3 length is 16 residues. The CDR3 here is CASSSRQGGSTDTQYF. DNA for the CDR3: TGTGCCAGCAGCTCAAGACAGGGTGGCAGTACAGATACGCAGTATTTT.

This clonotype was seen repeatedly, ten times or more. V gene TRBV7-2 combines with J gene TRBJ2-1; 7 nucleotides line up with TRBD2. The CDR3 is 16 residues long. Trimming at V came to 5 bases and at J to 5 bases, leaving 12 bases not matched to a gene. Germline V CDR1 and CDR2: SGHTA, FQGNSA. Written as DNA, the CDR3 is TGTGCCAGCAGCCCCTGGGCGGGAGTTGCAAACAATGAGCAGTTCTTC. Translation gives CASSPWAGVANNEQFF.